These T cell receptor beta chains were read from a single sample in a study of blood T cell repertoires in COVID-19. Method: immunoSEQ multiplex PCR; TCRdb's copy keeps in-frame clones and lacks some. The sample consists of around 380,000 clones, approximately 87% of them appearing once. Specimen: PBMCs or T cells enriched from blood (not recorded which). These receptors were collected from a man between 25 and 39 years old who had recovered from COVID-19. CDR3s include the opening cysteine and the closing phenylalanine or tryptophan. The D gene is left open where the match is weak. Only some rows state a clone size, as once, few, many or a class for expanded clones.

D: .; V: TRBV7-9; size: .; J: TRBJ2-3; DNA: TGTGCCAGCAGCCCAACAGGCGATACGCAGTATTTT; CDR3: CASSPTGDTQYF
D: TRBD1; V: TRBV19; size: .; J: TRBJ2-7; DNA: TGTGCCAGTAGTCCAGGGACAGGGACCTACGAGCAGTACTTC; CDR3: CASSPGTGTYEQYF
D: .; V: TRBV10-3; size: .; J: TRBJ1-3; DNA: TGTGCCATCAGTGGGCAGGGCACTGGAAACACCATATATTTT; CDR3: CAISGQGTGNTIYF
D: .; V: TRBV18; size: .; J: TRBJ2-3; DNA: TGTGCCAGCTCACCACCGGCATCTTGGGATACGCAGTATTTT; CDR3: CASSPPASWDTQYF
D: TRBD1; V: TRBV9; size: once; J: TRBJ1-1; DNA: TGTGCCAGCAGCGTAGGGGACAGCCCTGAAGCTTTCTTT; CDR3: CASSVGDSPEAFF
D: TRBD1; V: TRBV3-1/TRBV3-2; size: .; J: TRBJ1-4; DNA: TGTGCCAGCAGCCAAGATGTGATGCAGGGGGAGAATGAAAAACTGTTTTTT; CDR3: CASSQDVMQGENEKLFF
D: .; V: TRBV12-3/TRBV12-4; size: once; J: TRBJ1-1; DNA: TGTGCCAGCAGTTTAAAACAGGTCACTGAAGCTTTCTTT; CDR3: CASSLKQVTEAFF
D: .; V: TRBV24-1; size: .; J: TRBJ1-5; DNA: TGTGCCACCAGTGATCCTGCGAGCAATCAGCCCCAGCATTTT; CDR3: CATSDPASNQPQHF
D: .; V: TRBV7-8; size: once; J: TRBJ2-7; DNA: TGTGCCAGCAGCTTAGGTCAGGGTTACTCCTACGAGCAGTACTTC; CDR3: CASSLGQGYSYEQYF
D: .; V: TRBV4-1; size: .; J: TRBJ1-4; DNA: TGCGCCAGCAGCCGTGGGGGGACGAATAATGAAAAACTGTTTTTT; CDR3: CASSRGGTNNEKLFF
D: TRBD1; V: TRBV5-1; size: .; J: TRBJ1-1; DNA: TGCGCCAGCAGCCGTCGGACAGGGCAGAACACTGAAGCTTTCTTT; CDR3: CASSRRTGQNTEAFF
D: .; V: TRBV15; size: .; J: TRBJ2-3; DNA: TGTGCCACCAGCAGAGTCGGGCAGGGGGGCCGGGGTACGCAGTATTTT; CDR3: CATSRVGQGGRGTQYF
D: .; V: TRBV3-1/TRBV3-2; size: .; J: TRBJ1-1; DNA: TGTGCCAGCAGGCTTGACAGTGTAAACACTGAAGCTTTCTTT; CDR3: CASRLDSVNTEAFF
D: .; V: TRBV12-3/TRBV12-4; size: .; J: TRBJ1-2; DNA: TGTGCCAGCAGGGAGACTCCTAACTATGGCTACACCTTC; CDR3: CASRETPNYGYTF
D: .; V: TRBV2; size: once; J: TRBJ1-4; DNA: TGTGCCAGCAGTGAACGGCAGCTAGCAACTAATGAAAAACTGTTTTTT; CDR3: CASSERQLATNEKLFF
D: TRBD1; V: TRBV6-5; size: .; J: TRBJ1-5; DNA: TGTGCCAGCAGTCCCTCGGGACAGGGCGCTCAGCCCCAGCATTTT; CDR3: CASSPSGQGAQPQHF
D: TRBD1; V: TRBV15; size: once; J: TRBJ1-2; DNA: TGTGCCACCAGCAGAGGTTCCGGGACAGGGTCCTATGGCTACACCTTC; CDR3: CATSRGSGTGSYGYTF
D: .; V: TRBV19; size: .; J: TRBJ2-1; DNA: TGTGCCAGTAGTGCCGGGATTTTCTACAATGAGCAGTTCTTC; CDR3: CASSAGIFYNEQFF
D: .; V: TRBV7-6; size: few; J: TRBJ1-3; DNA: TGTGCCAGCATCTCTCAAGGGACTTCCCTCTCTGGAAACACCATATATTTT; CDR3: CASISQGTSLSGNTIYF
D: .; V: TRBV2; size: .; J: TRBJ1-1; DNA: TGTGCCAGCAGTGAGGGCCGGCGGGGGTGGGGCACTGAAGCTTTCTTT; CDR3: CASSEGRRGWGTEAFF
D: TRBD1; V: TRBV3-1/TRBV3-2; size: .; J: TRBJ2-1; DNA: TGTGCCAGCAGCCTTGGACAGGGAAGTAATGAGCAGTTCTTC; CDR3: CASSLGQGSNEQFF
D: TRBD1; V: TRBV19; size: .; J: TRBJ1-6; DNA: TGTGCCAGTTCCCGGACAGGGGCCTCACCCCTCCACTTT; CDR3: CASSRTGASPLHF
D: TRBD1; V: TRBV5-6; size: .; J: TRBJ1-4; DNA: TGTGCCAGCAGCTTACCGACAGGGGCCACGGAAAAACTGTTTTTT; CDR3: CASSLPTGATEKLFF
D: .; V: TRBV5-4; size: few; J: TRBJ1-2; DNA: TGTGCCAGCAGCTTGGCTGGGGAGGAAGGAGGCGGCTATGGCTACACCTTC; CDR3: CASSLAGEEGGGYGYTF
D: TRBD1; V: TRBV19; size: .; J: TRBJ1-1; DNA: TGTGCCAGTAGTTTGACAGGGACGAACACTGAAGCTTTCTTT; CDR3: CASSLTGTNTEAFF
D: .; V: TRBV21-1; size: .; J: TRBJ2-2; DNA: TGTGCCAGCAGCAACAATTGGTTCGCAGGGTACACCGGGGAGCTGTTTTTT; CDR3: CASSNNWFAGYTGELFF
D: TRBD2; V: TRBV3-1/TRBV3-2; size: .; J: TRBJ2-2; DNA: TGTGCCAGCAGCCAGGAGCCAACTAGCGGGGGGGCAACCGGGGAGCTGTTTTTT; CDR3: CASSQEPTSGGATGELFF
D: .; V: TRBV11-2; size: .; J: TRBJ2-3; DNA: TGTGCCAGCAGCTCGTTTTTAACGGGGAGCACAGATACGCAGTATTTT; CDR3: CASSSFLTGSTDTQYF
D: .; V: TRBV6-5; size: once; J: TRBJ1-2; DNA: TGTGCCAGCAGTTACCAGTCTTTCTATGGCTACACCTTC; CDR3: CASSYQSFYGYTF
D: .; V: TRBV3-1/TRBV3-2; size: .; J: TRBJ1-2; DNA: TGTGCCAGCAGCCCGGGGGAGGGGTTTAACTATGGCTACACCTTC; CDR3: CASSPGEGFNYGYTF
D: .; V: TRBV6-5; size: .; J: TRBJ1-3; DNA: TGTGCCAGCAGTCCCCGAGGGGGCTCTGGAAACACCATATATTTT; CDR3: CASSPRGGSGNTIYF
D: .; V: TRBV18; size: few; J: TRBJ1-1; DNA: TGTGCCAGCTCAGCGGGGACGGACACTGAAGCTTTCTTT; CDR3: CASSAGTDTEAFF
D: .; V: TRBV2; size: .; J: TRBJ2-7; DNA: TGTGCCAGCAGGGCCACAGGGTCCATCGAGCAGTACTTC; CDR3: CASRATGSIEQYF
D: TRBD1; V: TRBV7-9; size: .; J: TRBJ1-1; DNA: TGTGCCGTTGACAGGGGGACATTGAAGACTGAAGCTTTCTTT; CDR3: CAVDRGTLKTEAFF
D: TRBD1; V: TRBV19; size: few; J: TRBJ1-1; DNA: TGTGCCAGTAGTATATTGGGGACAGGGGGCGCAGGCACTGAAGCTTTCTTT; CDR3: CASSILGTGGAGTEAFF
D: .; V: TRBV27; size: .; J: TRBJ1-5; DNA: TGTGCCAGCAGTTCCACCTCCTTCCAGGCTTACAATCAGCCCCAGCATTTT; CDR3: CASSSTSFQAYNQPQHF
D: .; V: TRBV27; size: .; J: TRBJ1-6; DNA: TGTGCCAGCAGTTTAGGCGGACTCCTGGCCCCTAATTCACCCCTCCACTTT; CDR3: CASSLGGLLAPNSPLHF
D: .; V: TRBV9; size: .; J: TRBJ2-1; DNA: TGTGCCAGCAGCGGAAGAGGAGGTAGCGGCAATGAGCAGTTCTTC; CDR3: CASSGRGGSGNEQFF
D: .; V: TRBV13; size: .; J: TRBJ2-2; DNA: TGTGCCAGCAGCTTAGTGTTAACCGGGGAGCTGTTTTTT; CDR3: CASSLVLTGELFF
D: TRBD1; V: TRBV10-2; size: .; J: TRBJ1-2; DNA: TGCGCCAGCAGAGCCGGGACAGGGTATGGCTACACCTTC; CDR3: CASRAGTGYGYTF